These 5 T cell receptor beta chains came from one sample sequenced in a study of blood T cells in healthy people across ages. Primers used in a second PCR of about 6 to 12 cycles were a sample-barcoded 5' primer and a J-beta primer mix. TCRdb re-called the 5' RACE reads with MiXCR, one entry per CDR3 protein. The data hold about 680,000 distinct CDR3 sequences, with roughly 49% observed a single time. Sequences were obtained from blood. These receptors all stem from a woman aged 55-69 years in good health.

The CDR3 sequence is CASSNLGLAQEAQYF. CDR3 nucleotide sequence: TGTGCCAGCAGCAACCTGGGACTAGCGCAAGAGGCCCAGTACTTC. The rearrangement links TRBV7-2 to TRBJ2-7, with 10 bases identical to TRBD2. Germline V gives CDR1 SGHTA, CDR2 FQGNSA. J gave up 10 bases and V 5 bases, and 14 bases lay outside the gene matches. The CDR3 spans 15 residues.

This rearrangement joins TRBV6-1 to TRBJ2-5; 7 bases line up with TRBD2. Germline-derived CDR1 and CDR2 are MNHNS and SASEGT. V dropped 3 bases and J dropped 5; count of bases not matched to a gene: 6. The CDR3 sequence is 14 residues long. The CDR3 is CASSDLGGEETQYF. The CDR3 DNA is TGTGCCAGCAGTGATTTGGGAGGGGAGGAGACCCAGTACTTC.

The sample holds a few counts of this clonotype. The CDR3 is CASSPRTVQTAPNEQFF. CDR3 DNA: TGTGCCAGCAGCCCACGGACAGTCCAGACAGCACCCAATGAGCAGTTCTTC. The chain links TRBV5-6 to TRBJ2-1; tentatively, D is TRBD1 (6 bases). The V end lost 4 bases, the J end lost 6 bases, and 23 bases lay between the germline ends. The CDR3 length is 17 residues. The germline V gene has CDR1 SGHDT and CDR2 YYEEEE.

This chain links TRBV7-2 with TRBJ2-7; D is perhaps TRBD1 (6 bases). The length of the CDR3 is 16 residues. Germline V gene lookup returns CDR1 SGHTA and CDR2 FQGNSA. V shed 2 bases and J shed 1 base, with 15 bases lying between them. The CDR3 DNA is TGTGCCAGCAGCTTAAGAGGGCCAGGGGTATCCTACGAGCAGTACTTC. This gives the protein CASSLRGPGVSYEQYF.

The chain recombines TRBV4-3 with TRBJ2-1, with no clear D. The CDR3 consists of 15 residues. Trimming took off 6 bases at V and 0 bases at J, with 12 bases between the two ends. Germline CDR1 is LGHNA and CDR2 is YSLEER. CDR3 DNA sequence: TGCGCCAGCAGGCTACTTCCCGGCTCCTACAATGAGCAGTTCTTC. This codes for CASRLLPGSYNEQFF.